These 10 T cell receptor beta chains came from one sample sequenced in a study of blood T cell repertoires in COVID-19 (dated by TCRdb to 2018 to 2021). Libraries were prepared through the immunoSEQ multiplex PCR assay. TCRdb took this table from immuneACCESS and kept in-frame rearrangements with V and J called. Such tables lack part of the clones; where checked against another copy, unresolved V genes explain under half of the gap, and the rest is unexplained. Counted in this sample were about 250,000 clones; about 89% of them appeared once. The ten biggest clones cover about 1.6% of the sample. Sequencing input: peripheral blood. The origin of the receptors is a woman aged 60 to 75 who had recovered from COVID-19.

V usage is TRBV6-5 and J usage is TRBJ2-1, with a possible D match to TRBD2 (7 bases). V was trimmed by 7 bases and J by 3 bases, leaving 16 bases between them. There are 15 residues in the CDR3. Germline V gene sequence: CDR1 MNHEY, CDR2 SVGAGI. The CDR3 coding sequence is TGTGCCAGCAAGGGGGGCCTAGCGGTCTACAATGAGCAGTTCTTC. Translated, it gives CASKGGLAVYNEQFF.

The chain combines TRBV28 with TRBJ1-1; D remains unclear. Germline values: CDR1 MDHEN, CDR2 SYDVKM. V was trimmed by 1 base and J by 6 bases, leaving 6 bases between them. The CDR3 runs to 12 residues. In DNA form, the CDR3 reads TGTGCCAGCAGTTTATCCAGGCCTGAAGCTTTCTTT. Protein sequence: CASSLSRPEAFF.

This sequence joins TRBV5-1 and TRBJ2-7; TRBD1 aligns across 8 bases. The length of the CDR3 is 15 residues. Trimming at V came to 3 bases and at J to 3 bases, leaving 8 bases not matched to a gene. Germline V CDR1 and CDR2: SGHRS, YFSETQ. CDR3 in amino acids: CASSSTGAVDYEQYF. The CDR3 DNA is TGCGCCAGCAGCTCGACAGGGGCCGTAGACTACGAGCAGTACTTC. The entire variable domain, with the rest obtained from reference TRBV5-1 and TRBJ2-7, is as follows: KAGVTQTPRYLIKTRGQQVTLSCSPISGHRSVSWYQQTPGQGLQFLFEYFSETQRNKGNFPGRFSGRQFSNSRSEMNVSTLELGDSALYLCASSSTGAVDYEQYFGPGTRLTVT.

The gene calls are TRBV11-2 and TRBJ2-5, with 9 bases identical to TRBD2. Per the germline V gene, CDR1 is SGHAT and CDR2 is FQNNGV. Germline trimming cut 2 bases from V and 7 bases from J; bases unmatched to any gene: 8. The CDR3 spans 15 residues. The CDR3: CASSLTRGGSGTQYF. The CDR3 DNA sequence: TGTGCCAGCAGCTTAACGCGGGGGGGCAGTGGGACCCAGTACTTC.

The chain is built from TRBV5-4 and TRBJ2-5; TRBD2 matches 11 bases. This CDR3 has 16 residues. With V trimmed by 1 base and J by 1 base, 3 bases remained unmatched. Germline CDR1 reads SGHNT; CDR2 reads YYREEE (reference sequence). The CDR3: CASSLRLAGSQETQYF. CDR3 nucleotide sequence: TGTGCCAGCAGCTTGAGACTAGCGGGGTCCCAAGAGACCCAGTACTTC.

The chain's CDR3 is CASSLSGGIQETQYF. Written as DNA, the CDR3 is TGTGCCAGCTCACTTAGCGGGGGAATCCAAGAGACCCAGTACTTC. The rearrangement uses TRBV18 and TRBJ2-5; 9 bases line up with TRBD2. The J segment lost 1 base and the V segment lost 4 bases, leaving 4 bases of the junction unmatched. The CDR3 spans 15 residues. Looked up from germline, CDR1 is KGHSH and CDR2 is LQKENI.

This rearrangement joins TRBV4-1 to TRBJ2-1; 9 bases are shared with TRBD2. The V gene end was trimmed by 7 bases and the J gene end by 0 bases; junction bases not matched to a gene: 10. From germline, CDR1 is MGHRA and CDR2 YSYEKL. The CDR3 length is 17 residues. The CDR3 loop reads CASTRGLAGSSYNEQFF. The CDR3 bases are TGCGCCAGCACCCGCGGGCTAGCGGGGAGCTCCTACAATGAGCAGTTCTTC.

The chain employs TRBV28 and TRBJ1-1, with D possibly matching TRBD1 (6 bases). The germline V gene has CDR1 MDHEN and CDR2 SYDVKM. The CDR3 has 15 amino acids. V was shortened by 7 bases and J by 4 bases, with 19 bases between the two germline ends. CDR3 bases: TGTGCCAGCAACTACGGGGTGGGGGCGCCCACTGAAGCTTTCTTT. Its protein is CASNYGVGAPTEAFF.

The chain uses TRBV24-1 and TRBJ1-5, with D tentatively TRBD1 (5 bases). Germline-derived CDR1 and CDR2 are KGHDR and SFDVKD. Trimming stripped 4 bases from V and 7 bases from J, with 16 bases between. This CDR3 is 15 amino acids long. CDR3 DNA: TGTGCCACCAGTGACAACGGAAGGGGCGAACAGCCCCAGCATTTT. The encoded protein is CATSDNGRGEQPQHF.

The chain carries TRBV29-1 and TRBJ1-2; unclear D gene. Germline values: CDR1 SQVTM, CDR2 ANQGSEA. V lost 7 bases, J lost 2 bases, and 11 bases lay in between. The CDR3 runs to 12 residues. The CDR3 DNA reads as TGCAGCGGGTCAGGAGGGAACTATGGCTACACCTTC. Encoded protein: CSGSGGNYGYTF.